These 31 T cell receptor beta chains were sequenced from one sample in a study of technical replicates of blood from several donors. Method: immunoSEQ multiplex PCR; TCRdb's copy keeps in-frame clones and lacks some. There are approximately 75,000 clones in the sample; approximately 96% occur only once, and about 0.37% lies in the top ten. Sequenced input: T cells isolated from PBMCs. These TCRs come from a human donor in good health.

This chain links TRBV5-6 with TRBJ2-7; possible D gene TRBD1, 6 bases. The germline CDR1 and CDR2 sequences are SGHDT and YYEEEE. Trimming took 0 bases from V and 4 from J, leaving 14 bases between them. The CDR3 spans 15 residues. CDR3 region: CASSLDRDNGYEQYF. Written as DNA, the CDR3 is TGTGCCAGCAGCTTGGACAGGGATAATGGATACGAGCAGTACTTC.

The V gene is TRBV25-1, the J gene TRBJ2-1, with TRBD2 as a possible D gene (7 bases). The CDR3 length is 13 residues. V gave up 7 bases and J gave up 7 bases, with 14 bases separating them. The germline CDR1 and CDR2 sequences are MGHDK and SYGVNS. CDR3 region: CASTAGARNEQFF. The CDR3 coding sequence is TGTGCCAGCACCGCGGGGGCGAGAAATGAGCAGTTCTTC.

The CDR3 sequence is CASSIVTVLNTEAFF. DNA of the CDR3: TGTGCCAGTAGTATAGTGACAGTCTTGAACACTGAAGCTTTCTTT. The rearrangement links TRBV19 to TRBJ1-1; D may be TRBD1 (5 bases). Per the germline V gene, CDR1 is LNHDA and CDR2 is SQIVND (reference sequence). CDR3 size: 15 residues. Trimming left V 1 base short and J 0 bases short, with 9 bases between.

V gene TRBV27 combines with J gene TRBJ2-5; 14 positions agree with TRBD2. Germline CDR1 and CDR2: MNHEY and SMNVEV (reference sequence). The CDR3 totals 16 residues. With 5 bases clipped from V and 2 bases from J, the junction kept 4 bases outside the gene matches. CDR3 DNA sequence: TGTGCCAGCAGTCGGACTAGCGGGAGGACTCAAGAGACCCAGTACTTC. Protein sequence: CASSRTSGRTQETQYF.

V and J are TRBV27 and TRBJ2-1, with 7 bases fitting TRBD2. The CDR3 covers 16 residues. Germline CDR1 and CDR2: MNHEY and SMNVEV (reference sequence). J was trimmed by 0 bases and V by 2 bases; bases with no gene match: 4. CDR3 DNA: TGTGCCAGCAGTTTACTCGGCGGGAGCTCCTACAATGAGCAGTTCTTC. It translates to CASSLLGGSSYNEQFF.

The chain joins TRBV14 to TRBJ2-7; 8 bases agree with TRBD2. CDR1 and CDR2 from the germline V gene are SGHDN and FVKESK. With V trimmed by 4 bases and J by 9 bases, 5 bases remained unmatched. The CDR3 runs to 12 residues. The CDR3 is CASSPAGAGQYF. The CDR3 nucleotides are TGTGCCAGCAGCCCAGCGGGGGCCGGGCAGTACTTC. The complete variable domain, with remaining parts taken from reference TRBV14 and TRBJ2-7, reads EAGVTQFPSHSVIEKGQTVTLRCDPISGHDNLYWYRRVMGKEIKFLLHFVKESKQDESGMPNNRFLAERTGGTYSTLKVQPAELEDSGVYFCASSPAGAGQYFGPGTRLTVT.

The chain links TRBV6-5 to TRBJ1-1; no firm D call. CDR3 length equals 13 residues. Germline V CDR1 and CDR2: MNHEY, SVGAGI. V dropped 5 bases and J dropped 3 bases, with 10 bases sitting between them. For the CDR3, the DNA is TGTGCCAGCAGTCCCGGGGAATACACTGAAGCTTTCTTT. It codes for CASSPGEYTEAFF.

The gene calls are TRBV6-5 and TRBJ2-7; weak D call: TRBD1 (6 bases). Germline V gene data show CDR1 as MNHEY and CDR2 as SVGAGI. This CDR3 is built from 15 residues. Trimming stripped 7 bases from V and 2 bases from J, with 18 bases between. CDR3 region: CASKVVIGGPYEQYF. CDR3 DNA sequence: TGTGCCAGCAAGGTGGTAATTGGGGGCCCCTACGAGCAGTACTTC.

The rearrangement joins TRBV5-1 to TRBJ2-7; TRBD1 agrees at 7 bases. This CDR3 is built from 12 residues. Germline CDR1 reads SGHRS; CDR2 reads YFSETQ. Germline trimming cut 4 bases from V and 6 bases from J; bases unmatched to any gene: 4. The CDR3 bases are TGCGCCAGCAGCCCGACAGGGAGCGAGCAGTACTTC. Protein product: CASSPTGSEQYF.

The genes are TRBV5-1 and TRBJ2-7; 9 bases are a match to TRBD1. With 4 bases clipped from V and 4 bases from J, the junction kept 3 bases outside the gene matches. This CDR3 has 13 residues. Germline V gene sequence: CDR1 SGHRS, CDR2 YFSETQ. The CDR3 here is CASSGGQGYEQYF. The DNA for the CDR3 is TGCGCCAGCAGCGGGGGACAGGGATACGAGCAGTACTTC. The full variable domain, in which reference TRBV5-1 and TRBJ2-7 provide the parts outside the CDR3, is KAGVTQTPRYLIKTRGQQVTLSCSPISGHRSVSWYQQTPGQGLQFLFEYFSETQRNKGNFPGRFSGRQFSNSRSEMNVSTLELGDSALYLCASSGGQGYEQYFGPGTRLTVT.

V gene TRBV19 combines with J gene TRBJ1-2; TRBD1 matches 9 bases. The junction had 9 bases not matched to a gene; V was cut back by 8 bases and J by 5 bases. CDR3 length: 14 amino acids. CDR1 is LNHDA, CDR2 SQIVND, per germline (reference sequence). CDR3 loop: CASCRDRDSYGYTF. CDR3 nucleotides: TGTGCCAGTTGTAGGGACAGGGACTCGTATGGCTACACCTTC.

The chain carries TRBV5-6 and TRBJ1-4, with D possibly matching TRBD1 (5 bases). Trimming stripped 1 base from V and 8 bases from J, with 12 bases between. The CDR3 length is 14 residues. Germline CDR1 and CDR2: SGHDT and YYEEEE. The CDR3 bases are TGTGCCAGCAGCTTGAAGGGGCGCCAGGAAAAACTGTTTTTT. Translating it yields CASSLKGRQEKLFF.

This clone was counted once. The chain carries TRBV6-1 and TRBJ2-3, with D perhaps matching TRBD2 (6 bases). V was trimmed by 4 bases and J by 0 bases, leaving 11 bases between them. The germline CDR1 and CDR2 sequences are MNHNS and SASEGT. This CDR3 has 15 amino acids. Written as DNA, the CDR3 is TGTGCCAGCAGTGCACCGGGACTCAGCACAGATACGCAGTATTTT. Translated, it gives CASSAPGLSTDTQYF.

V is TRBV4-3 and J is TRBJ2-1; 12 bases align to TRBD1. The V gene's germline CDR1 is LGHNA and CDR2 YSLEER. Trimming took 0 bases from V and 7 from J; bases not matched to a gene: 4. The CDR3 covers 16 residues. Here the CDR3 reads CASSQEGTGGFNEQFF. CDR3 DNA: TGCGCCAGCAGCCAAGAGGGGACAGGGGGCTTTAATGAGCAGTTCTTC.

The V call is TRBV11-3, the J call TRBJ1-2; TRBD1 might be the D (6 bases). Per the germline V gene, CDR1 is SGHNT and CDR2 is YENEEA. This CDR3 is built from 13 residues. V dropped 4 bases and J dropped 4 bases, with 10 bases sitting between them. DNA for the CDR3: TGTGCCAGCAGCTACGGACAGCTCTATGGCTACACCTTC. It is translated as CASSYGQLYGYTF.

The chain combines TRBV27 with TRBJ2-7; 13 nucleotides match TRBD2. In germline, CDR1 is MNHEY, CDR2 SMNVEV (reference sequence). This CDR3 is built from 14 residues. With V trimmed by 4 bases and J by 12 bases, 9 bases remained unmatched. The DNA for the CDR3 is TGTGCCAGCAGTTCTGGACTAGCGGGAGTATATAGGTACTTC. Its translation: CASSSGLAGVYRYF.

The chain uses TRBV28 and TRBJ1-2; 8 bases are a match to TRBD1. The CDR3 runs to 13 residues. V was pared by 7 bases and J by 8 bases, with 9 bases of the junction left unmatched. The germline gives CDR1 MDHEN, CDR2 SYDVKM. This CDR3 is CASNHQGARGYTF. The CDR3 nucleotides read TGTGCCAGCAATCATCAGGGGGCGCGGGGCTACACCTTC.

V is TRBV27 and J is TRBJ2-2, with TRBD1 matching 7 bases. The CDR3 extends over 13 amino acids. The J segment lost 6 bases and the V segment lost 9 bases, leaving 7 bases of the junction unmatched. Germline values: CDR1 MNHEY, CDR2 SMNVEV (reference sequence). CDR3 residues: CASAAQGAGELFF. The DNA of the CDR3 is TGTGCCAGTGCGGCCCAGGGGGCCGGGGAGCTGTTTTTT.

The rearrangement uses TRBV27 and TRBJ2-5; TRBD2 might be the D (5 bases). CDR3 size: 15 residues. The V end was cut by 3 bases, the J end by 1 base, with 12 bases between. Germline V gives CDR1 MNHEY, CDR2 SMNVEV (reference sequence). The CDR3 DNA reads TGTGCCAGCAGTTTTTCGGGGTACTCCCAAGAGACCCAGTACTTC. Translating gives CASSFSGYSQETQYF.

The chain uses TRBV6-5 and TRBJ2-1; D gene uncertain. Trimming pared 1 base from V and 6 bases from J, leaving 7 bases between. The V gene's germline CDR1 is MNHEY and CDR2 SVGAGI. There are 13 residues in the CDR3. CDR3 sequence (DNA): TGTGCCAGCAGTTACTATACCGGCAATGAGCAGTTCTTC. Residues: CASSYYTGNEQFF.

CDR3 nucleotide sequence: TGTGCCAGCAGAGCAGGAGGGGTAAATGAAAAACTGTTTTTT. This encodes CASRAGGVNEKLFF. The chain uses TRBV9 and TRBJ1-4, with D perhaps matching TRBD1 (5 bases). Germline V gene lookup returns CDR1 SGDLS and CDR2 YYNGEE. Trimming took 5 bases from V and 5 from J, leaving 13 bases between them. The CDR3 consists of 14 residues.

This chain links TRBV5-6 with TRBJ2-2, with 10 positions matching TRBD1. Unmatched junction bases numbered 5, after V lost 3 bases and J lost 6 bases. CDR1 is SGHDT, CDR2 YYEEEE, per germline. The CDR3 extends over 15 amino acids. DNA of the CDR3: TGTGCCAGCAGCTGGGGGACAGGGGCTGCCGGGGAGCTGTTTTTT. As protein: CASSWGTGAAGELFF.

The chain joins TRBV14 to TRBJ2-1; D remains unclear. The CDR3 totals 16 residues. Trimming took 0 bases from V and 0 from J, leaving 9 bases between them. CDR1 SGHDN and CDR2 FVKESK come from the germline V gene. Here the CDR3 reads CASSQEPLSSYNEQFF. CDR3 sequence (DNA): TGTGCCAGCAGCCAAGAACCGCTAAGCTCCTACAATGAGCAGTTCTTC. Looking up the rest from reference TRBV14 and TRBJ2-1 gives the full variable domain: EAGVTQFPSHSVIEKGQTVTLRCDPISGHDNLYWYRRVMGKEIKFLLHFVKESKQDESGMPNNRFLAERTGGTYSTLKVQPAELEDSGVYFCASSQEPLSSYNEQFFGPGTRLTVL.

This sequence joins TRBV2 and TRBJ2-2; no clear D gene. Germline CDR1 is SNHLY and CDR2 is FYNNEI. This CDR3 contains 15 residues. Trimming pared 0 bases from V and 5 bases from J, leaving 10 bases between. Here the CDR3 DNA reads TGTGCCAGCAGTGAAGCCAGTCTACTAACCGGGGAGCTGTTTTTT. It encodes CASSEASLLTGELFF.

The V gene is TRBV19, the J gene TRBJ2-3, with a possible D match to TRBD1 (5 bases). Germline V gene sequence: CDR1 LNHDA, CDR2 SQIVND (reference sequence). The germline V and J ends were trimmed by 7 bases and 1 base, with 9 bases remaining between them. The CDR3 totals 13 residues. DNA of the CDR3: TGTGCCAGTACAGGGTCTGGCACAGATACGCAGTATTTT. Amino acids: CASTGSGTDTQYF.

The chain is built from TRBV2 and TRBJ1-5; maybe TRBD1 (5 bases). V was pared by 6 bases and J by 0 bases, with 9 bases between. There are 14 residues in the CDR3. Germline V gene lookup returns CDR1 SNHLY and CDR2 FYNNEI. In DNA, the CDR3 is TGTGCCAGCAGCTCCGACAGTAGCAATCAGCCCCAGCATTTT. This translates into CASSSDSSNQPQHF.

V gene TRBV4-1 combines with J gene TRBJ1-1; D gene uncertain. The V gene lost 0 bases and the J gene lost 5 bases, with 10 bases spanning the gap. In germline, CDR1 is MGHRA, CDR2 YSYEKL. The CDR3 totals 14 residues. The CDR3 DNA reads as TGCGCCAGCAGCCAAGAAGCAGGTAGTACTGAAGCTTTCTTT. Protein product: CASSQEAGSTEAFF.

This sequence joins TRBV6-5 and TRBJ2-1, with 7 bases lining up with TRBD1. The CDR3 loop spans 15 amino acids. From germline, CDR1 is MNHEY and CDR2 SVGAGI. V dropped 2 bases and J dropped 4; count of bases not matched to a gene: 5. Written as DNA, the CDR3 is TGTGCCAGCAGTTACACTCGGACAGGTTACAATGAGCAGTTCTTC. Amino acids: CASSYTRTGYNEQFF.

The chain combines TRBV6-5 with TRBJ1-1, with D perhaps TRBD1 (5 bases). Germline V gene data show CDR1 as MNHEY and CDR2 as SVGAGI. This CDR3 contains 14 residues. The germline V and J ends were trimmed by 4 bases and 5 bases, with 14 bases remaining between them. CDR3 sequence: CASSSLGAKTEAFF. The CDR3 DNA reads TGTGCCAGCAGTTCGCTTGGGGCGAAAACTGAAGCTTTCTTT.

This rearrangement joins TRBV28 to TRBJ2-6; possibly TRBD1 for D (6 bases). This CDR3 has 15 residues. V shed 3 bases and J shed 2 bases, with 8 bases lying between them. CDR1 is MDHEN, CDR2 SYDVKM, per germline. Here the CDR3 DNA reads TGTGCCAGCAGTTTCGGACAGACTGGGGCCAACGTCCTGACTTTC. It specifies CASSFGQTGANVLTF.

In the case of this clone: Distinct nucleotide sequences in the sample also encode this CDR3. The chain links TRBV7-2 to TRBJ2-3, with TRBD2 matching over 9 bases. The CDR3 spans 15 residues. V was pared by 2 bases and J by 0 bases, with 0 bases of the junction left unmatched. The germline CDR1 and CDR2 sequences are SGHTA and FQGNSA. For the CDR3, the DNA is TGTGCCAGCAGCTTAACTAGCGGGAGCACAGATACGCAGTATTTT. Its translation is CASSLTSGSTDTQYF.